The sequence of this T cell receptor beta chain was determined in a study of T cells expressing NK-cell markers. The authors generated TCR beta cDNA through 5'RACE template switching with UMIs. From its re-call of the 5' RACE reads, TCRdb lists each CDR3 protein once, without DNA. The sample includes 400,000 or so distinct CDR3 sequences. Broader study findings: The CD3+CD56-NKG2C+ fraction was also led by these clonotypes in a few donors.

Per the germline V gene, CDR1 is SEHNR and CDR2 is FQNEAQ (reference sequence). The CDR3 totals 12 residues. With respect to this clonotype: The target antigen is unknown.

Sequencing was performed on blood T cells: a sorted CD56 or NKG2C T cell subset, CD4+ or CD8+ T cells, or bulk PBMC T cells (not recorded which). The TCR was taken from a woman between 50 and 59 years old in good health. The chain has TRBV7-9 and TRBJ2-1. CDR3 amino acids: CASSLLASEQFF. Full variable domain (outside the CDR3, taken from reference TRBV7-9 and TRBJ2-1): DTGVSQNPRHKITKRGQNVTFRCDPISEHNRLYWYRQTLGQGPEFLTYFQNEAQLEKSRLLSDRFSAERPKGSFSTLEIQRTEQGDSAMYLCASSLLASEQFFGPGTRLTVL.